This T cell receptor (beta chain) comes out of a study of cytomegalovirus exposure and HLA in healthy donors. General study points: In vitro testing confirmed three CMV-associated chains as specific for CMV antigens. In the approximately 130 validation repertoires, a later analysis found that first-cohort TCR clusters tended to co-occur.

There are 15 residues in the CDR3. The germline V gene encodes CDR1 SEHNR and CDR2 FQNEAQ (reference sequence). The junction had 7 bases not matched to a gene; V was cut back by 6 bases and J by 1 base. This clone was seen just once. Its antigen is currently unknown. Clones were sequenced by immunoSEQ multiplex PCR, and TCRdb holds only the in-frame ones, with some missing. This sample has over 85,000 clones, with more than 70% found just once. The source is a woman aged 18-30 years in good health and CMV-seropositive. The V call is TRBV7-9, the J call TRBJ1-2, with TRBD1 identical over 8 bases. The specimen sequenced was PBMCs. As DNA, the CDR3 is TGTGCCAGCAGAACCGGGACAGGCTTTAACTATGGCTACACCTTC. It yields the protein CASRTGTGFNYGYTF.